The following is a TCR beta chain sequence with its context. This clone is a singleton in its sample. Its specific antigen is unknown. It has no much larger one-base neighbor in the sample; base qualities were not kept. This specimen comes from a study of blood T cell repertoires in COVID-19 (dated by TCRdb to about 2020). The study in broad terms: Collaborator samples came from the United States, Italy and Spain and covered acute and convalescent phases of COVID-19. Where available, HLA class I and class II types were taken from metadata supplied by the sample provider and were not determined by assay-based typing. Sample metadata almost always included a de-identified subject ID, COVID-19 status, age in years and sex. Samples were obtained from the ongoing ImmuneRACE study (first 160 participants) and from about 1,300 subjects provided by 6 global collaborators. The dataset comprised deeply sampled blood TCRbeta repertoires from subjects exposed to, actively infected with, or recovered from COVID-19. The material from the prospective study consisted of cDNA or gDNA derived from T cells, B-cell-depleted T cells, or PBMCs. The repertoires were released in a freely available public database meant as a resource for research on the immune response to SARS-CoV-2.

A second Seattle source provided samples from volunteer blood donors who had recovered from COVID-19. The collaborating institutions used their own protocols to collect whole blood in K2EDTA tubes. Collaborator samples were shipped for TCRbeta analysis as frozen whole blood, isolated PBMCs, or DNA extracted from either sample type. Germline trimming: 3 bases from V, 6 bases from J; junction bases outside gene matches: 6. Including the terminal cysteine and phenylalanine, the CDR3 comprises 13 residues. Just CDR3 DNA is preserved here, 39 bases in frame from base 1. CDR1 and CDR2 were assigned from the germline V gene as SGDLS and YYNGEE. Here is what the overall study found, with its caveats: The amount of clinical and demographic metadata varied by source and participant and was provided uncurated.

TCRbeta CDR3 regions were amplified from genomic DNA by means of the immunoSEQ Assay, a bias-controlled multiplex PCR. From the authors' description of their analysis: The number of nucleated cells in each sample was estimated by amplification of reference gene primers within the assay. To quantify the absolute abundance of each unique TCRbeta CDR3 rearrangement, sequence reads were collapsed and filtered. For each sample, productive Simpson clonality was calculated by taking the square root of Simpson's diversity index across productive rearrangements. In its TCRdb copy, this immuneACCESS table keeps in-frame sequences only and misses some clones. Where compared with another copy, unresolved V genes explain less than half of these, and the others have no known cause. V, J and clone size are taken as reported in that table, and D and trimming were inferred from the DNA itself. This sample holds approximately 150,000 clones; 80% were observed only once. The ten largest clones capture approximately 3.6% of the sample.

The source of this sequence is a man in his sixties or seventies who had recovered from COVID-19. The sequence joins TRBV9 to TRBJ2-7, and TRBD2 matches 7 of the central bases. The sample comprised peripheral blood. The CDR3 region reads CASSERGSGEQYF. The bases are TGTGCCAGCAGCGAGCGGGGTTCGGGCGAGCAGTACTTC. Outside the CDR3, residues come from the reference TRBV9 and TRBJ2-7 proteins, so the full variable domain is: DSGVTQTPKHLITATGQRVTLRCSPRSGDLSVYWYQQSLDQGLQFLIQYYNGEERAKGNILERFSAQQFPDLHSELNLSSLELGDSALYFCASSERGSGEQYFGPGTRLTVT.